Shown below are 15 T cell receptor beta chains from a single sample sequenced in a study of T-cell reconstitution after alpha-beta-depleted transplantation in children. Library preparation (for TCRbeta) was performed with unique molecular identifiers. TCRdb independently ran MiXCR on the PCR reads; one entry per CDR3 protein. The repertoire holds 200,000 to 250,000 distinct CDR3 sequences, with 12% as singletons. The input for sequencing was PBMCs from the stem cell graft donor, taken from the stem cell graft. Receptors originate from a human donor who donated a stem cell graft to a child with acute lymphoblastic leukemia.

In this sample, this clonotype turned up many times. V and J are TRBV6-1 and TRBJ1-2, with TRBD1 as a possible D gene (6 bases). Germline V CDR1 and CDR2: MNHNS, SASEGT. The V and J ends lost 6 bases and 4 bases respectively, with 15 bases between them. The CDR3 consists of 14 residues. The CDR3 is CASSPWEGGYGYTF. Written as DNA, the CDR3 is TGTGCCAGCAGCCCCTGGGAGGGGGGCTATGGCTACACCTTC.

A word on this clonotype: It may be a read error: a sequence one base away is much more abundant. V usage is TRBV20-1 and J usage is TRBJ1-1; possibly TRBD1 for D (6 bases). The CDR3 totals 14 residues. Per the germline V gene, CDR1 is DFQATT and CDR2 is SNEGSKA (reference sequence). In DNA, the CDR3 is TGCAGTGCCAGGGACACTCCAGGGGTAACTGAACCTTTCTTT. Protein sequence: CSARDTPGVTEPFF.

This clonotype was observed many times. The chain has TRBV20-1 and TRBJ2-3; no firm D call. The CDR3 is 14 amino acids. V lost 3 bases and J 0 bases, leaving 10 bases between the germline ends. CDR1 and CDR2 from the germline V gene are DFQATT and SNEGSKA (reference sequence). CDR3 sequence: CSARPQPSTDTQYF. The DNA of the CDR3 is TGCAGTGCTAGGCCCCAGCCAAGCACAGATACGCAGTATTTT.

The count of this clonotype is one. A much larger clonotype is one base distant, so this may be a read error. The V and J genes are TRBV11-2 and TRBJ2-7, with D possibly being TRBD2 (5 bases). Germline V gene lookup returns CDR1 SGHAT and CDR2 FQNNGV. This CDR3 is built from 14 residues. The CDR3 spells CAGSYNSGQYEQYF. The CDR3 region has the DNA TGTGCCGGCAGCTATAACAGCGGCCAATACGAGCAGTACTTC. Full variable domain (rest looked up from reference TRBV11-2 and TRBJ2-7): EAGVAQSPRYKIIEKRQSVAFWCNPISGHATLYWYQQILGQGPKLLIQFQNNGVVDDSQLPKDRFSAERLKGVDSTLKIQPAKLEDSAVYLCAGSYNSGQYEQYFGPGTRLTVT.

This clonotype was recorded many times. The chain joins TRBV25-1 to TRBJ2-1; either TRBD1 or TRBD2 may supply D (5 bases each). Germline loops: CDR1 MGHDK, CDR2 SYGVNS. Trimming removed 6 bases from V and 10 bases from J, with 10 bases in between. This CDR3 has 11 amino acids. CDR3 DNA: TGTGCCAGCAGGGACCGGGGCGAGCAGTTCTTC. Amino acid sequence: CASRDRGEQFF.

This clonotype appeared many times. The chain combines TRBV5-1 with TRBJ1-1, with D maybe TRBD1 (5 bases). The CDR3 loop spans 16 amino acids. Germline V gene sequence: CDR1 SGHRS, CDR2 YFSETQ. Trimming removed 3 bases at V and 4 bases at J, with 19 bases between. In nucleotides, the CDR3 is TGCGCCAGCAGCTCACGCCAGGGCTTGGAGGCCACTGAAGCTTTCTTT. This translates into CASSSRQGLEATEAFF.

This clonotype was recorded at least ten times. V is TRBV21-1 and J is TRBJ2-1; the DNA was not used to check the table's D call, TRBD2. TRBV21-1 has pseudogene status. The CDR3 loop spans 16 amino acids. The CDR3 sequence is CASSKGLAGAGGWQFF. DNA of the CDR3: TGTGCCAGCAGCAAAGGATTAGCGGGAGCTGGGGGGTGGCAGTTCTTC.

This clonotype appeared many times. The genes are TRBV29-1 and TRBJ2-1; D perhaps matches TRBD2 (6 bases). This CDR3 has 13 amino acids. The germline gives CDR1 SQVTM, CDR2 ANQGSEA. V was clipped by 8 bases and J by 6 bases, with 17 bases between them. This CDR3 reads CSPAGPQSNEQFF. The CDR3 bases are TGCAGCCCGGCGGGACCCCAGTCCAATGAGCAGTTCTTC.

This clonotype was seen ten or more times. The chain has TRBV11-1 and TRBJ2-7, with D maybe TRBD2 (6 bases). The CDR3 has 13 amino acids. CDR1 and CDR2 (germline): SGHAT, FQDESV (reference sequence). V was shortened by 5 bases and J by 3 bases, with 11 bases between the two germline ends. The CDR3 nucleotides are TGTGCCAGCAGCCCGGACGGGAGCTACGAGCAGTACTTC. It encodes CASSPDGSYEQYF.

This chain links TRBV7-2 with TRBJ2-7, with D possibly being TRBD2 (7 bases). Per the germline V gene, CDR1 is SGHTA and CDR2 is FQGNSA. The length of the CDR3 is 15 residues. V lost 1 base and J lost 3, with 13 bases in between. In nucleotides, the CDR3 is TGTGCCAGCAGCTTAGGGGGGGGGCAGATCTACGAGCAGTACTTC. As protein: CASSLGGGQIYEQYF.

This clonotype appeared a few times. The V call is TRBV6-2 or TRBV6-3, the J call TRBJ2-1; 9 nucleotides align to TRBD2. Germline lookup yields CDR1 MNHEY and CDR2 SVGEGT. V lost 8 bases to trimming and J lost 4 bases; unmatched junction nucleotides: 9. This CDR3 has 15 residues. CDR3 amino acids: CASSPPGLAYNEQFF. CDR3 coding DNA: TGTGCCAGCTCACCGCCGGGACTAGCTTACAATGAGCAGTTCTTC.

This clonotype was recorded at least ten times. This chain joins TRBV11-2 and TRBJ2-3; maybe TRBD2 (7 bases). The CDR3 loop spans 18 amino acids. V lost 5 bases and J 0 bases, leaving 21 bases between the germline ends. Germline V gives CDR1 SGHAT, CDR2 FQNNGV. This CDR3 is CASSIQGGRGTSTDTQYF. The CDR3, as DNA: TGTGCCAGCAGCATACAGGGAGGGAGGGGAACTAGCACAGATACGCAGTATTTT.

This clonotype was picked up many times. The chain has TRBV6-1 and TRBJ1-5; D remains unclear. The V and J ends lost 4 bases and 0 bases respectively, with 10 bases between them. This CDR3 is built from 15 residues. Per the germline V gene, CDR1 is MNHNS and CDR2 is SASEGT. The CDR3 DNA reads as TGTGCCAGCAGTGTGGCGGAGTATAGCAATCAGCCCCAGCATTTT. Amino acid sequence: CASSVAEYSNQPQHF.

This clonotype was observed many times. The CDR3 DNA reads as TGTGCCAGCAGCGTCCCGATGGGACTAGCGGGAGGCTTAGGTGAGCAGTTCTTC. Translated: CASSVPMGLAGGLGEQFF. The chain couples TRBV9 to TRBJ2-1, with 15 bases lining up with TRBD2. Per the germline V gene, CDR1 is SGDLS and CDR2 is YYNGEE. This CDR3 spans 18 amino acids. The J segment lost 9 bases and the V segment lost 2 bases, leaving 12 bases of the junction unmatched.

This clonotype was seen only a few times. This chain joins TRBV5-1 and TRBJ2-5, with TRBD1 matching over 9 bases. Germline CDR1 and CDR2: SGHRS and YFSETQ. Losses at the gene ends were 1 base for V and 5 bases for J; bases not matched to a gene: 6. The length of the CDR3 is 15 residues. Here the CDR3 DNA reads TGCGCCAGCAGCTTGCGACAGGGGGTCGCGGAGACCCAGTACTTC. Encoded protein: CASSLRQGVAETQYF. The full variable domain, with the rest looked up from reference TRBV5-1 and TRBJ2-5, is KAGVTQTPRYLIKTRGQQVTLSCSPISGHRSVSWYQQTPGQGLQFLFEYFSETQRNKGNFPGRFSGRQFSNSRSEMNVSTLELGDSALYLCASSLRQGVAETQYFGPGTRLLVL.